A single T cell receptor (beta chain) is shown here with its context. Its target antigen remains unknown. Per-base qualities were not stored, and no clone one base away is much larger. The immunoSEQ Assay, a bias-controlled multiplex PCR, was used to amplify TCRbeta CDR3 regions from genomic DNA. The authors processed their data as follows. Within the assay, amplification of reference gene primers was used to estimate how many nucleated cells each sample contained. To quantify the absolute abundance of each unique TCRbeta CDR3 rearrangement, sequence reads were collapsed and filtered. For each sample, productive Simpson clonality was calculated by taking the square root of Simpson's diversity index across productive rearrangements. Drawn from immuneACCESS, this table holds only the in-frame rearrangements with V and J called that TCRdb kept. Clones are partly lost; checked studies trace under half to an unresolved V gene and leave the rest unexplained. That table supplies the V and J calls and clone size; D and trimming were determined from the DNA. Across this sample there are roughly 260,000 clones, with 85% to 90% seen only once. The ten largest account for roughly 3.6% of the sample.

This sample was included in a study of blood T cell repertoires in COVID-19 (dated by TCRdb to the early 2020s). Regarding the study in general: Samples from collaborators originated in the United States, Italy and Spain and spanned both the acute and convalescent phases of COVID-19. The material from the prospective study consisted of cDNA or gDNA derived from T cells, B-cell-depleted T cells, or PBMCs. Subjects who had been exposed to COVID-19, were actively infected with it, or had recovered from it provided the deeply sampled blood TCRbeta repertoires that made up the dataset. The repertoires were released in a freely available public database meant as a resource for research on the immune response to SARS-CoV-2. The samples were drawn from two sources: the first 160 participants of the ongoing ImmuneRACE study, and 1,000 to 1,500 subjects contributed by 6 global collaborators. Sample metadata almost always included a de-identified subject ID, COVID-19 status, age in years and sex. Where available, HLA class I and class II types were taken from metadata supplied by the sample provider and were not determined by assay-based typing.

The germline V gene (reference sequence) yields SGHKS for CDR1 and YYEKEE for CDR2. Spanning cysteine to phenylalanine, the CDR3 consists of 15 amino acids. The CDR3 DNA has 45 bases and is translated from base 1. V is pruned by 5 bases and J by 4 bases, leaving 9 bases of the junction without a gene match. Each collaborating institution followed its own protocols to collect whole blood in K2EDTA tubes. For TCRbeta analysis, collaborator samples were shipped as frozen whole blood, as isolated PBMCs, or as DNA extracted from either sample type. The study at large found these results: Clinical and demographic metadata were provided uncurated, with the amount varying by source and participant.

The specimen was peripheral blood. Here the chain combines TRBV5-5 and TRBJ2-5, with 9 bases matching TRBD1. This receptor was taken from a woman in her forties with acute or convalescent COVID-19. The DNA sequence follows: TGTGCCAGCAGAGAGGGGGACAGGGTGAGAGAGACCCAGTACTTC. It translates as CASREGDRVRETQYF.